This T cell receptor (beta chain) was retrieved from a study of neurological immune-mediated disorders. TCRdb fed the 5' RACE reads into MiXCR, producing one record per CDR3 protein. This table holds about 31,000 distinct CDR3 sequences, about 4.1% found once. Notes on this clonotype: The germline gene is not matched at one end of the junction; a read error may be the cause.

Germline CDR1 reads SGHRS; CDR2 reads YFSETQ. The CDR3 loop spans 14 amino acids. The sample consisted of CD4+ T cells from blood. The rearrangement uses TRBV5-1 and TRBJ2-5; TRBD2 matches 7 bases. The TCR sequence derives from a woman in her forties in good health. The CDR3 region is CASSLISGVETQYF. The CDR3 DNA follows: TGCGCCAGTAGCTTGATCAGCGGGGTAGAGACCCAGTACTTC.